Sequencing of this TCR beta chain was carried out in a study of CD8+ T cells in alopecia areata. Study results and caveats: The presence of one nonresponder keeps the tie between baseline CD8+ expansion and response uncertain. Unlike in mice, where it was clearer, TCR sharing across patients was less clear, possibly HLA-related.

Turning to this clone: The antigen is undetermined.

This sample's treatment: oral pan-JAK inhibitor, 5-10 mg twice daily. Sequencing templates came from extracted RNA that was reverse transcribed into cDNA. Assay: immunoSEQ multiplex PCR; the TCRdb copy retains only in-frame clones and omits some. The table includes 140,000 to 150,000 clones, 45% to 60% detected once. V lost 0 bases, J lost 3 bases, and 3 bases lay in between. Germline lookup yields CDR1 GTSNPN and CDR2 SVGIG (reference sequence). The CDR3 is 12 amino acids. The V gene is TRBV30, the J gene TRBJ2-1, with no clear D. Source: CD8+ T cells sorted from blood, taken at week 4, from a patient treated with tofacitinib. The clonotype originates from a human donor with alopecia areata. The CDR3 DNA follows: TGTGCCTGGAGTGTCCACTACAATGAGCAGTTCTTC. Translated, it gives CAWSVHYNEQFF.